This entry lists 17 T cell receptor beta chains sequenced from one sample in a study of identical twins. TCRdb itself ran the 5' RACE reads through MiXCR, one entry per CDR3 protein. Here the sample spans about 530,000 distinct CDR3 sequences, around 20% being singletons. The data were also submitted as part of a second study, on yellow fever vaccine responses in identical twins.

The specimen was CD4+ T cells sorted from blood. Receptors were obtained from a woman in her late teens or twenties in good health.

The chain joins TRBV19 to TRBJ2-2, with 8 bases that match TRBD1. V lost 7 bases and J lost 4; bases outside the gene matches: 8. This CDR3 is 15 amino acids long. Germline CDR1 LNHDA, CDR2 SQIVND (reference sequence). The CDR3 bases are TGTGCCAGTACCCGGCAGGGGGCCGGCACCGGGGAGCTGTTTTTT. This gives the protein CASTRQGAGTGELFF. Using reference TRBV19 and TRBJ2-2 for the parts outside the CDR3, the full variable domain is DGGITQSPKYLFRKEGQNVTLSCEQNLNHDAMYWYRQDPGQGLRLIYYSQIVNDFQKGDIAEGYSVSREKKESFPLTVTSAQKNPTAFYLCASTRQGAGTGELFFGEGSRLTVL.

The chain combines TRBV5-8 with TRBJ2-3; D perhaps matches TRBD2 (6 bases). The CDR3 is 15 amino acids. Per germline, CDR1 SGHTS and CDR2 YDEGEE. Trimming removed 3 bases at V and 7 bases at J, with 18 bases between. CDR3 in DNA: TGTGCCAGCAGCTCCACCTGGGGGGTTCGGAATACGCAGTATTTT. It encodes CASSSTWGVRNTQYF.

This clonotype was seen more than once but under ten times. This chain's CDR3 is CASSRKGLAGAGNEQFF. CDR3 nucleotide sequence: TGTGCCAGCAGCCGAAAAGGGCTAGCGGGAGCTGGCAATGAGCAGTTCTTC. V gene TRBV7-9 combines with J gene TRBJ2-1; the match to TRBD2 covers 10 bases. The germline gives CDR1 SEHNR, CDR2 FQNEAQ (reference sequence). V shed 5 bases and J 6 bases; nucleotides not matched to a gene: 13. The CDR3 is made up of 17 amino acids.

About this clonotype: At one end, the junction sequence differs from germline, possibly due to a read error. The V call is TRBV18, the J call TRBJ2-3; D perhaps matches TRBD2 (5 bases). In germline, CDR1 is KGHSH, CDR2 LQKENI. The CDR3 is 14 amino acids. The CDR3 nucleotides are TGTGCCGGCTCACCAACGGGGAGCACAGATACGCAGTATTTT. Amino acid sequence: CAGSPTGSTDTQYF.

The CDR3 sequence: CATSDGSGGSYQETQYF. In DNA, the CDR3 is TGTGCCACCAGTGATGGCAGCGGAGGATCGTACCAAGAGACCCAGTACTTC. The chain uses TRBV24-1 and TRBJ2-5, with a possible D match to TRBD2 (5 bases). The CDR3 extends over 17 amino acids. Between the trimmed V and J ends, which lost 3 bases and 0 bases, there was a span of 16 bases. Germline CDR1 reads KGHDR; CDR2 reads SFDVKD.

The chain links TRBV12-3 or TRBV12-4 to TRBJ1-5, with TRBD1 matching 7 bases. V trimming: 3 bases; J trimming: 6 bases; junction bases outside the gene matches: 5. The CDR3 length is 14 residues. The CDR3: CASSLRGQGQPQHF. In nucleotides, the CDR3 is TGTGCCAGCAGTTTGAGGGGGCAAGGTCAGCCCCAGCATTTT.

This sequence joins TRBV5-1 and TRBJ1-4; 8 nucleotides agree with TRBD1. The CDR3 is 15 amino acids. The V gene end was trimmed by 0 bases and the J gene end by 5 bases; junction bases not matched to a gene: 3. CDR1 is SGHRS, CDR2 YFSETQ, per germline. The DNA of the CDR3 is TGCGCCAGCAGCTTGGCCGGGACAGGCAATGAAAAACTGTTTTTT. Its translation: CASSLAGTGNEKLFF.

The J gene is TRBJ1-1, the V gene TRBV10-3; D not certain. The CDR3 loop spans 14 amino acids. Trimming stripped 1 base from V and 1 base from J, with 7 bases between. Germline CDR1 reads ENHRY; CDR2 reads SYGVKD. CDR3: CAISEFPGNTEAFF. The DNA of the CDR3 is TGTGCCATCAGTGAGTTTCCGGGGAACACTGAAGCTTTCTTT.

The CDR3 region has the DNA TGCAGCGTAGAGACTAGCGGGAGAAGGTACGAGCAGTACTTC. This encodes CSVETSGRRYEQYF. The chain links TRBV29-1 to TRBJ2-7, with 12 bases aligning to TRBD2. Per the germline V gene, CDR1 is SQVTM and CDR2 is ANQGSEA. J lost 4 bases, V lost 6 bases, and 7 bases had no gene match. This CDR3 is built from 14 residues.

This clonotype was detected only a few times. The chain links TRBV5-1 to TRBJ2-5; 9 bases align to TRBD2. The CDR3 is made up of 16 amino acids. CDR1 is SGHRS, CDR2 YFSETQ, per germline. The V and J ends lost 4 bases and 3 bases, in that order; junction bases with no gene match: 10. The CDR3 nucleotides read TGCGCCAGCAGCATAGAACCCGGGACTAGCAAAGAGACCCAGTACTTC. As protein: CASSIEPGTSKETQYF.

The chain couples TRBV6-2 or TRBV6-3 to TRBJ2-7, with 8 nucleotides matching TRBD2. This CDR3 contains 14 residues. Germline CDR1 MNHEY, CDR2 SVGEGT. J lost 0 bases, V lost 3 bases, and 1 base had no gene match. The CDR3 DNA follows: TGTGCCAGCAGTTATGCGGGGGGCTCCTACGAGCAGTACGTC. Encoded protein: CASSYAGGSYEQYV.

V is TRBV28 and J is TRBJ2-3, with 10 positions matching TRBD2. This CDR3 has 16 amino acids. Germline trimming cut 1 base from V and 4 bases from J; bases unmatched to any gene: 5. The germline gives CDR1 MDHEN, CDR2 SYDVKM. The CDR3 region has the DNA TGTGCCAGCAGTTTATCTGCTAGCGGGAGCGCAGATACGCAGTATTTT. Protein: CASSLSASGSADTQYF.

CDR3 bases: TGTGCCAGCAGCTTAGTGGCGGGAACACATAGCACAGATACGCAGTATTTT. It encodes CASSLVAGTHSTDTQYF. The chain recombines TRBV7-6 with TRBJ2-3, with D perhaps TRBD2 (6 bases). Deletions cut 1 base from V and 0 bases from J, with 14 bases between. There are 17 residues in the CDR3. Germline CDR1 is SGHVS and CDR2 is FNYEAQ. Complete variable domain (other parts from reference TRBV7-6 and TRBJ2-3): GAGVSQSPRYKVTKRGQDVALRCDPISGHVSLYWYRQALGQGPEFLTYFNYEAQQDKSGLPNDRFSAERPEGSISTLTIQRTEQRDSAMYRCASSLVAGTHSTDTQYFGPGTRLTVL.

This chain joins TRBV10-1 and TRBJ1-4, with TRBD1 as a possible D gene (6 bases). Germline CDR1 WNHNN, CDR2 SYGVQD (reference sequence). The germline V and J ends were trimmed by 6 bases and 7 bases, with 12 bases remaining between them. This CDR3 contains 13 residues. Here the CDR3 DNA reads TGCGCCAGCAGCCAGGGGAAGGGTGAAAAACTGTTTTTT. Amino acids: CASSQGKGEKLFF.

This clonotype has only a few counts. The rearrangement links TRBV20-1 to TRBJ1-6, with D perhaps matching TRBD1 (5 bases). The V gene lost 0 bases and the J gene lost 7 bases, with 10 bases spanning the gap. Germline CDR1 reads DFQATT; CDR2 reads SNEGSKA (reference sequence). The CDR3 runs 14 residues. In nucleotides, the CDR3 is TGCAGTGCTAGAGATACAGGCCCGAATTCACCCCTCCACTTT. The encoded protein is CSARDTGPNSPLHF.

This clonotype was found a few times. The genes are TRBV2 and TRBJ2-7, with D possibly matching TRBD1 (6 bases). Germline CDR1 reads SNHLY; CDR2 reads FYNNEI. CDR3 length: 12 residues. V lost 6 bases and J 5 bases, leaving 11 bases between the germline ends. The CDR3 DNA reads TGTGCCAGCAGAACAGGGTTCAACGAGCAGTACGTC. Translated: CASRTGFNEQYV.

V and J are TRBV6-1 and TRBJ2-3; the match to TRBD2 covers 13 bases. V gave up 6 bases and J gave up 5 bases; unmatched junction bases: 17. The CDR3 has 19 amino acids. Germline lookup yields CDR1 MNHNS and CDR2 SASEGT. CDR3 region: CASRHRPLTSGGARDTQYF. The CDR3, as DNA: TGTGCCAGCAGACACCGCCCGCTTACTAGCGGGGGGGCAAGAGATACGCAGTATTTT.